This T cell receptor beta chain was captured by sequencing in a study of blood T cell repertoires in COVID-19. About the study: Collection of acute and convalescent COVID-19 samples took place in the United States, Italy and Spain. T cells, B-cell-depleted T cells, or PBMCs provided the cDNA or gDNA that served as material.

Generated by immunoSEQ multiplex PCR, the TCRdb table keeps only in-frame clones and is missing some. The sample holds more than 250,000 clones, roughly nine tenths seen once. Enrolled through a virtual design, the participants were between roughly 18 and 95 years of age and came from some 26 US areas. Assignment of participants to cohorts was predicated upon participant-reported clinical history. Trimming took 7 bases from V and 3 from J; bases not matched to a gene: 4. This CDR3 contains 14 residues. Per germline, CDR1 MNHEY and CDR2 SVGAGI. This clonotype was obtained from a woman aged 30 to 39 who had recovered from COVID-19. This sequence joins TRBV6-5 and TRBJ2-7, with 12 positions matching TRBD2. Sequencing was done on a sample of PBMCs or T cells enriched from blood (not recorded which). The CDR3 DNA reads TGTGCCAGCACGACTAGCGGGAGTTTCTACGAGCAGTACTTC. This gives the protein CASTTSGSFYEQYF.